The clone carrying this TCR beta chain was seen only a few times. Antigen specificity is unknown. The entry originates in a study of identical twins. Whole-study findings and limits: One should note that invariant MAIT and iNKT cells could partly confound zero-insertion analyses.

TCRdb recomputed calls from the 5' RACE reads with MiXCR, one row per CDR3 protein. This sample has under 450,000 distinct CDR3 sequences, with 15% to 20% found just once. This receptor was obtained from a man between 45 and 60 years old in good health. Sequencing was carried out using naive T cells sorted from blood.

CDR3 loop: CASSYSGGANEKLFF. In DNA, the CDR3 is TGTGCCAGCAGTTACTCCGGCGGGGCTAATGAAAAACTGTTTTTT. This rearrangement joins TRBV6-5 to TRBJ1-4; D not resolved. V lost 0 bases and J lost 3, with 8 bases in between. The germline V gene has CDR1 MNHEY and CDR2 SVGAGI. The CDR3 contains 15 residues.